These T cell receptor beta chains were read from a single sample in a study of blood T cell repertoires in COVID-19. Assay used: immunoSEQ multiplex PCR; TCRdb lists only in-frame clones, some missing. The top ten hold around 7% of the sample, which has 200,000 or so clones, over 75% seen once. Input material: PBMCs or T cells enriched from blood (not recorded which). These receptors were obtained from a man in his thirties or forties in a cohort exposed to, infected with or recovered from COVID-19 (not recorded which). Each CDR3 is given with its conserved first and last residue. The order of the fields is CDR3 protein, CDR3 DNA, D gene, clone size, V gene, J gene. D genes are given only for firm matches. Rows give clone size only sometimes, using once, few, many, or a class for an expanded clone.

CDR3: CASSSRGNEQFF
DNA: TGTGCCAGCAGCTCCAGGGGAAATGAGCAGTTCTTC
D: -
size: -
V: TRBV5-6
J: TRBJ2-1

CDR3: CASSFEYSGDKQFF
DNA: TGTGCCAGCAGCTTTGAATATAGCGGAGATAAGCAGTTCTTC
D: -
size: -
V: TRBV7-2
J: TRBJ2-1

CDR3: CASSILGLADNYNEQFF
DNA: TGTGCCAGTAGTATACTGGGACTAGCGGATAACTACAATGAGCAGTTCTTC
D: TRBD2
size: -
V: TRBV19
J: TRBJ2-1

CDR3: CASSLGGVFEQYF
DNA: TGTGCCAGCAGTCTCGGCGGGGTTTTCGAGCAGTACTTC
D: -
size: -
V: TRBV28
J: TRBJ2-7

CDR3: CASSQGSLAGGEQETQYF
DNA: TGTGCCAGCAGCCAAGGATCCCTAGCGGGAGGAGAACAAGAGACCCAGTACTTC
D: TRBD2
size: few
V: TRBV14
J: TRBJ2-5

CDR3: CASRLGKGARNEQFF
DNA: TGTGCCAGCAGACTGGGAAAGGGGGCGCGAAATGAGCAGTTCTTC
D: TRBD1
size: -
V: TRBV6-5
J: TRBJ2-1

CDR3: CASSIDNSRNTEAFF
DNA: TGTGCCAGTAGTATAGATAACTCAAGAAACACTGAAGCTTTCTTT
D: -
size: -
V: TRBV19
J: TRBJ1-1

CDR3: CSASTFGGGSNQPQHF
DNA: TGCAGTGCTAGTACGTTCGGGGGAGGGAGCAATCAGCCCCAGCATTTT
D: -
size: -
V: TRBV20-1
J: TRBJ1-5

CDR3: CASSRTSPYEQYF
DNA: TGTGCCAGCAGTCGTACTAGCCCCTACGAGCAGTACTTC
D: -
size: -
V: TRBV6-2/TRBV6-3
J: TRBJ2-7

CDR3: CATSDSQTGNYGYTF
DNA: TGTGCCACCAGTGACTCCCAGACAGGGAACTATGGCTACACCTTC
D: TRBD1
size: -
V: TRBV24-1
J: TRBJ1-2

CDR3: CASSQFGTEAFF
DNA: TGTGCCAGTAGCCAGTTTGGCACTGAAGCTTTCTTT
D: -
size: -
V: TRBV19
J: TRBJ1-1

CDR3: CASSSFRREGSYNEQFF
DNA: TGTGCCAGCAGCTCCTTCCGGCGGGAGGGCTCCTACAATGAGCAGTTCTTC
D: TRBD2
size: -
V: TRBV11-2
J: TRBJ2-1

CDR3: CASSWSKARYGYTF
DNA: TGTGCCAGCAGCTGGAGTAAGGCGAGGTATGGCTACACCTTC
D: -
size: -
V: TRBV5-8
J: TRBJ1-2

CDR3: CATGLEGGNTIYF
DNA: TGTGCCACGGGACTGGAGGGAGGAAACACCATATATTTT
D: -
size: -
V: TRBV10-3
J: TRBJ1-3

CDR3: CASSYSTLYGYTF
DNA: TGTGCCAGCAGTTACTCGACATTATATGGCTACACCTTC
D: -
size: once
V: TRBV6-5
J: TRBJ1-2

CDR3: CASSYSNPQVTEAFF
DNA: TGTGCCAGCAGTTACTCGAACCCACAGGTAACTGAAGCTTTCTTT
D: -
size: -
V: TRBV6-5
J: TRBJ1-1

CDR3: CASSITTSGIREQYF
DNA: TGTGCCAGTAGTATAACGACTAGCGGGATTCGCGAGCAGTACTTC
D: TRBD2
size: -
V: TRBV19
J: TRBJ2-7

CDR3: CASSAKPGSTNYGYTF
DNA: TGTGCCAGCAGTGCTAAGCCGGGGTCAACTAACTATGGCTACACCTTC
D: -
size: few
V: TRBV6-1
J: TRBJ1-2

CDR3: CASSDRTSGLQFF
DNA: TGTGCCAGCAGCGACCGGACTAGCGGGCTTCAGTTCTTC
D: TRBD2
size: -
V: TRBV9
J: TRBJ2-1

CDR3: CASSRTGTGAEAFF
DNA: TGTGCCAGCAGCCGGACAGGTACAGGCGCTGAAGCTTTCTTT
D: TRBD1
size: -
V: TRBV14
J: TRBJ1-1

CDR3: CASSYLSGAGQTQYF
DNA: TGTGCCAGCAGTTACTTGTCCGGTGCGGGCCAGACCCAGTACTTC
D: -
size: -
V: TRBV6-5
J: TRBJ2-5

CDR3: CASGTDYYEQYF
DNA: TGTGCCAGCGGGACGGACTACTACGAGCAGTACTTC
D: -
size: -
V: TRBV2
J: TRBJ2-7

CDR3: CASSFRETQYF
DNA: TGTGCCAGCAGTTTCAGAGAGACCCAGTACTTC
D: -
size: -
V: TRBV27
J: TRBJ2-5

CDR3: CASSFPGQGYEQYF
DNA: TGTGCCAGCAGCTTCCCGGGACAGGGCTACGAGCAGTACTTC
D: TRBD1
size: -
V: TRBV5-6
J: TRBJ2-7

CDR3: CASSEYPRGIDVGETQYF
DNA: TGTGCCAGCAGTGAATATCCAAGAGGGATTGATGTAGGGGAGACCCAGTACTTC
D: -
size: -
V: TRBV25-1
J: TRBJ2-5

CDR3: CASSYSSGTHYEQYF
DNA: TGTGCCAGCAGTTACTCGTCCGGGACTCACTACGAGCAGTACTTC
D: -
size: -
V: TRBV6-5
J: TRBJ2-7

CDR3: CASSYPTSGRVEQYF
DNA: TGTGCCAGCAGTTATCCGACTAGCGGGAGGGTGGAGCAGTACTTC
D: TRBD2
size: few
V: TRBV28
J: TRBJ2-7

CDR3: CASSGGVRDEKLFF
DNA: TGTGCCAGCAGCGGGGGAGTGAGGGATGAAAAACTGTTTTTT
D: -
size: -
V: TRBV9
J: TRBJ1-4

CDR3: CASSLSPGGDGYTF
DNA: TGTGCCAGCAGCCTTTCGCCAGGGGGCGATGGCTACACCTTC
D: TRBD1
size: -
V: TRBV28
J: TRBJ1-2

CDR3: CASSQDLLEQYF
DNA: TGCGCCAGCAGCCAAGATCTCCTCGAGCAGTACTTC
D: -
size: -
V: TRBV4-1
J: TRBJ2-7

CDR3: CATSDPTDTYQETQYF
DNA: TGTGCCACCAGTGATCCGACAGACACGTACCAAGAGACCCAGTACTTC
D: -
size: -
V: TRBV24-1
J: TRBJ2-5

CDR3: CASSLIFGDRGNEQFF
DNA: TGTGCCAGCAGCTTAATCTTCGGGGACAGGGGCAATGAGCAGTTCTTC
D: TRBD1
size: -
V: TRBV13
J: TRBJ2-1

CDR3: CASSINRGYGYTF
DNA: TGTGCCAGCTCGATAAACAGGGGGTATGGCTACACCTTC
D: TRBD1
size: -
V: TRBV7-3
J: TRBJ1-2

CDR3: CASSEPLRGETQYF
DNA: TGTGCCAGCAGTGAGCCGCTCCGGGGGGAGACCCAGTACTTC
D: -
size: once
V: TRBV25-1
J: TRBJ2-5

CDR3: CASSASGNPSYEQYF
DNA: TGTGCCAGCAGCGCAAGCGGGAACCCCTCCTACGAGCAGTACTTC
D: TRBD2
size: -
V: TRBV9
J: TRBJ2-7

CDR3: CASSIIAGGPEGEQFF
DNA: TGTGCCAGTAGTATAATAGCGGGAGGGCCTGAGGGAGAGCAGTTCTTC
D: TRBD2
size: once
V: TRBV19
J: TRBJ2-1

CDR3: CASSLGTGDEAFF
DNA: TGTGCCAGCAGTTTAGGGACAGGGGATGAAGCTTTCTTT
D: TRBD1
size: -
V: TRBV27
J: TRBJ1-1

CDR3: CASSSDSRGDYGYTF
DNA: TGTGCCAGCAGCTCGGACAGCAGGGGGGACTATGGCTACACCTTC
D: TRBD1
size: few
V: TRBV7-6
J: TRBJ1-2

CDR3: CASSLTGEAGELFF
DNA: TGTGCCAGCAGCTTAACGGGAGAGGCCGGGGAGCTGTTTTTT
D: -
size: once
V: TRBV7-9
J: TRBJ2-2

CDR3: CASSSVGGEGYNEQFF
DNA: TGTGCCAGCAGTTCAGTAGGGGGGGAGGGATACAATGAGCAGTTCTTC
D: -
size: -
V: TRBV28
J: TRBJ2-1

CDR3: CASSQTGVNSPLHF
DNA: TGTGCCAGCAGCCAAACAGGGGTTAATTCACCCCTCCACTTT
D: TRBD1
size: -
V: TRBV14
J: TRBJ1-6

CDR3: CASSIGRGYYGYTF
DNA: TGTGCCAGTAGTATCGGCAGGGGGTACTATGGCTACACCTTC
D: TRBD1
size: -
V: TRBV19
J: TRBJ1-2

CDR3: CSVDGSGRSETQYF
DNA: TGCAGCGTGGACGGTAGCGGGAGGTCTGAGACCCAGTACTTC
D: TRBD2
size: -
V: TRBV29-1
J: TRBJ2-5

CDR3: CASSSTGTGEKLFF
DNA: TGTGCCAGCAGCTCTACAGGGACCGGTGAAAAACTGTTTTTT
D: -
size: -
V: TRBV7-6
J: TRBJ1-4

CDR3: CATKPEGYGYTF
DNA: TGTGCCACCAAGCCGGAGGGTTATGGCTACACCTTC
D: -
size: -
V: TRBV28
J: TRBJ1-2

CDR3: CASGFSTTYNEQFF
DNA: TGTGCTAGTGGTTTTTCTACGACCTACAATGAGCAGTTCTTC
D: -
size: -
V: TRBV12-5
J: TRBJ2-1